The source of this TCR beta chain is a study of T cell repertoires in cytomegalovirus infection. About the research overall: Epitope selection comprised recently identified HLA-C-restricted CMV epitopes and well-studied HLA-B-restricted CMV epitopes. Both CMV infection and a matching HLA type were indicated by public TCR beta signatures. Notes on the study in general: CMV-specific TCR beta clonotypes restricted by HLA-C were the ones dominating the ex vivo response. Adding up the frequency of public TCR beta families identified people who carried CMV plus the relevant HLA.

The CDR3 consists of 19 residues. Losses at the gene ends were 4 bases for V and 4 bases for J; bases not matched to a gene: 16. From germline, CDR1 is SGHVS and CDR2 FQNEAQ. Ten or more counts support this clonotype. As yet, its antigen is unknown. TCRdb reanalysed the reads using MiXCR and keeps one entry per CDR3 protein. The data show approximately 120,000 distinct CDR3 sequences, with over 30% seen just once and about 53% held by the top ten. The J gene is TRBJ2-5, the V gene TRBV7-8; 12 nucleotides match TRBD2. This TCR derives from a human donor in good health (CMV status not recorded). Some clones in this sample may be carry-over from other donors' samples. Sequenced material: CD8+ T cells from cultured PBMCs, taken from culture after CMV antigen stimulation. The CDR3 nucleotides are TGTGCCAGCAGCTCACCTCCGGGGGCTAGCGGGGGGGCCGCAGAGACCCAGTACTTC. Translated: CASSSPPGASGGAAETQYF.